This TCR beta chain was profiled in a study of early T cells in non-severe SARS-CoV-2 infection. On the study more broadly: RNA in bulk from unsorted whole blood was sequenced, and chains were unpaired.

As part of library construction, unique molecular identifiers were attached to individual cDNA molecules. TCRdb called the 5' RACE reads again in MiXCR, with one record for every CDR3 protein. This table has some 70,000 distinct CDR3 sequences, 12% appearing once. Remarks on this clonotype: The target antigen is unknown.

Points from the study as a whole: VDJdb matching skewed toward anti-spike CD8 responses, missing private and CD4 specificities.

The clonotype comes from an adult who was a healthcare worker with PCR-confirmed SARS-CoV-2 infection or an uninfected control (not recorded which). Material: whole blood.

The CDR3 sequence: CASRQGLSGANVLTF. CDR3 in DNA: TGTGCCAGCAGACAGGGGCTCTCTGGGGCCAACGTCCTGACTTTC. The chain employs TRBV27 and TRBJ2-6; TRBD1 aligns across 7 bases. V was pared by 6 bases and J by 0 bases, with 2 bases of the junction left unmatched. This CDR3 comprises 15 residues. Germline CDR1 reads MNHEY; CDR2 reads SMNVEV (reference sequence).